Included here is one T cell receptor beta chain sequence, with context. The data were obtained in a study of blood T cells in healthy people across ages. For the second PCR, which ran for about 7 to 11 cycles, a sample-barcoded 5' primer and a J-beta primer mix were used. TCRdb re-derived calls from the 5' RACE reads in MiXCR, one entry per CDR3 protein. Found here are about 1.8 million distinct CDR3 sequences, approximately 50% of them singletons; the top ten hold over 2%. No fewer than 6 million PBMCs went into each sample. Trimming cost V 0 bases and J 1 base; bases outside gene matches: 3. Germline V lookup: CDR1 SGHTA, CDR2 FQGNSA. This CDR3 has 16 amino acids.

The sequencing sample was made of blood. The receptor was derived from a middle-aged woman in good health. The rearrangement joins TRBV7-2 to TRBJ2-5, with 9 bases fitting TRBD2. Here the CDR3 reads CASSLAVAGAQETQYF. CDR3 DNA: TGTGCCAGCAGCTTAGCGGTAGCGGGGGCCCAAGAGACCCAGTACTTC. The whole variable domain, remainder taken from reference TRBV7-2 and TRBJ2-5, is GAGVSQSPSNKVTEKGKDVELRCDPISGHTALYWYRQSLGQGLEFLIYFQGNSAPDKSGLPSDRFSAERTGGSVSTLTIQRTQQEDSAVYLCASSLAVAGAQETQYFGPGTRLLVL.